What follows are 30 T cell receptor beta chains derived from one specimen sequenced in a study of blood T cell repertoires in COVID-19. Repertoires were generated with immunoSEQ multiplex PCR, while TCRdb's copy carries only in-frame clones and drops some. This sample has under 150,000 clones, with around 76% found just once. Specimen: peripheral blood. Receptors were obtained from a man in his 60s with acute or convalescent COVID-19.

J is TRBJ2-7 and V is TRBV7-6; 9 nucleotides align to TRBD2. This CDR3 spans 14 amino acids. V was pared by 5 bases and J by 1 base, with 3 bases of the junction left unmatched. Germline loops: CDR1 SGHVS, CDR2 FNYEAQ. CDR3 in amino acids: CASSPGLASYEQYF. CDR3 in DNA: TGTGCCAGCAGCCCGGGACTAGCATCCTACGAGCAGTACTTC.

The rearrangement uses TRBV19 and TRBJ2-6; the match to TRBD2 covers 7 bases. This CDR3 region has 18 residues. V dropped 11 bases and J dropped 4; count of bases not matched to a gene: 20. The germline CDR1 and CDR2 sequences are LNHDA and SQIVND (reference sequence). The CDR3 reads CARRRPGDARGGANVLTF. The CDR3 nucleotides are TGTGCCCGCCGCCGCCCGGGGGACGCGCGGGGGGGGGCCAACGTCCTGACTTTC.

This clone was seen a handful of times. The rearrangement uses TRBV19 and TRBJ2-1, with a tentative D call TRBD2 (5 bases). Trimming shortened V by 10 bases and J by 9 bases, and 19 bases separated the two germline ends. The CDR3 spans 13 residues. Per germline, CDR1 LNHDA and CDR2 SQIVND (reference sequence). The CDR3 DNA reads TGTGCCACCTCCCGGTCTCCCCGGGGTGAGCAGTTCTTC. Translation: CATSRSPRGEQFF.

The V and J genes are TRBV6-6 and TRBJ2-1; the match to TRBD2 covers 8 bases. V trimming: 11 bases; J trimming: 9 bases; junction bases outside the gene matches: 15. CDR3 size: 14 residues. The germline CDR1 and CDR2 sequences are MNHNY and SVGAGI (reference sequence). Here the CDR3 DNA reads TGTGCCGGGGGTGTGGGTAGCGGGATTGGTGAGCAGTTCTTC. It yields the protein CAGGVGSGIGEQFF.

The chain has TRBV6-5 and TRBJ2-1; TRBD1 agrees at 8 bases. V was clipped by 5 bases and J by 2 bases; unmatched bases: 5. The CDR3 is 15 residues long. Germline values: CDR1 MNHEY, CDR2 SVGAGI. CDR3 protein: CASSRSDRAYNEQFF. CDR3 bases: TGTGCCAGCAGTCGCTCGGACAGGGCCTACAATGAGCAGTTCTTC.

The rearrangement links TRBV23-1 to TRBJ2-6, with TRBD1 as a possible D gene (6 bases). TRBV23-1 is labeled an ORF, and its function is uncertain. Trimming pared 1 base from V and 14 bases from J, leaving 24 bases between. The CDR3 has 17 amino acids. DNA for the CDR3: TGCGCCAGCAGTCAATTGGGGGCTGGCCTAGGGGTACGACTCCTGACTTTC. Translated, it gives CASSQLGAGLGVRLLTF.

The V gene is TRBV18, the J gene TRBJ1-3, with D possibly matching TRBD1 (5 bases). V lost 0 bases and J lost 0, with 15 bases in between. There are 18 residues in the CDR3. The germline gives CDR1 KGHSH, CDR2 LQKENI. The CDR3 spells CASSPPSNRLFSGNTIYF. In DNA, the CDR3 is TGTGCCAGCTCACCACCCTCAAACAGGCTCTTCTCTGGAAACACCATATATTTT. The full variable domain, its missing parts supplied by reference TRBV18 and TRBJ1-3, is NAGVMQNPRHLVRRRGQEARLRCSPMKGHSHVYWYRQLPEEGLKFMVYLQKENIIDESGMPKERFSAEFPKEGPSILRIQQVVRGDSAAYFCASSPPSNRLFSGNTIYFGEGSWLTVV.

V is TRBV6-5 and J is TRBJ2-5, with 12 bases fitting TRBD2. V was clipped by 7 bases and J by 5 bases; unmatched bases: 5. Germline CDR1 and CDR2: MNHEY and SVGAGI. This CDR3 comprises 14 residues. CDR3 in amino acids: CASIRLAGAETQYF. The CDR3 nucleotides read TGTGCCAGCATTAGACTAGCGGGAGCGGAGACCCAGTACTTC.

CDR3 bases: TGTGCCAGCAGACTCCAGGAAAACACCGGGGAGCTGTTTTTT. Translating it yields CASRLQENTGELFF. The rearrangement uses TRBV6-4 and TRBJ2-2; D unresolved. The CDR3 is made up of 14 amino acids. The V end lost 6 bases, the J end lost 2 bases, and 10 bases lay between the germline ends. Looked up from germline, CDR1 is MRHNA and CDR2 is SNTAGT.

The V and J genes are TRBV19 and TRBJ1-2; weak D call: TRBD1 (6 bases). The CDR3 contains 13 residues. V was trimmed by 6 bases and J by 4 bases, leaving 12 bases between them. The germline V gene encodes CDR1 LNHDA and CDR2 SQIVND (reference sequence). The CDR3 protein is CASRSDRRYGYTF. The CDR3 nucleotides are TGTGCCAGTAGATCCGACAGGCGCTATGGCTACACCTTC.

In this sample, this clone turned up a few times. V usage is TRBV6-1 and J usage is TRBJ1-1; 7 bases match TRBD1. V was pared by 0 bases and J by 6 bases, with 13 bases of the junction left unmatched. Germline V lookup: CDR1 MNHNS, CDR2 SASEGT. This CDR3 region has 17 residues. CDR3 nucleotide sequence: TGTGCCAGCAGTGAAGCAGGGGGAAGAGGGGGCTGGTCTGAAGCTTTCTTT. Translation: CASSEAGGRGGWSEAFF.

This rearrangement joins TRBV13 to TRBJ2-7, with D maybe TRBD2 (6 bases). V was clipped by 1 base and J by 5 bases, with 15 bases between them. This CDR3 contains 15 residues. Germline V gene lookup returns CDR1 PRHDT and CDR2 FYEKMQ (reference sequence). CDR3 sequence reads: CASSLVLAAIDEQYF. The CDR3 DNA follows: TGTGCCAGCAGCTTAGTACTAGCCGCGATAGACGAGCAGTACTTC.

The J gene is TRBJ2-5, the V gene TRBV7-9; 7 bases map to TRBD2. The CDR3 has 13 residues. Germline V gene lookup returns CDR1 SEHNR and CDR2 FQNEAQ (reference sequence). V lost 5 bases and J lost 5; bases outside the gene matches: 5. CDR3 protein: CASSPLGGETQYF. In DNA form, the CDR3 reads TGTGCCAGCAGCCCCCTGGGGGGGGAGACCCAGTACTTC.

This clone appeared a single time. The DNA for the CDR3 is TGTGCCAGCAGCCGCCGGTCAGGGTTAATCGGCAATGAGCAGTTCTTC. Its translation: CASSRRSGLIGNEQFF. This chain uses TRBV7-3 with TRBJ2-1; tentatively, D is TRBD1 (5 bases). V lost 5 bases and J 6 bases, leaving 20 bases between the germline ends. The CDR3 is made up of 16 amino acids. In germline, CDR1 is SGHTA, CDR2 FQGTGA.

CDR3 in amino acids: CAISEGDIAGNTIYF. CDR3 bases: TGTGCCATCAGTGAGGGTGACATAGCTGGAAACACCATATATTTT. The chain couples TRBV10-3 to TRBJ1-3; no clear D. In germline, CDR1 is ENHRY, CDR2 SYGVKD. This CDR3 has 15 amino acids. V lost 2 bases, J lost 2 bases, and 10 bases lay in between.

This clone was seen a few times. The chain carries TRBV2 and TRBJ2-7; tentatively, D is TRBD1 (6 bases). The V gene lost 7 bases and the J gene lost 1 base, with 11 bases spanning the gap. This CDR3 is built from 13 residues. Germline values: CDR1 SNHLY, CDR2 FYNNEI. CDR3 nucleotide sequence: TGTGCCAGCAACAGGGAATTTTCCTACGAGCAGTACTTC. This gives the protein CASNREFSYEQYF.

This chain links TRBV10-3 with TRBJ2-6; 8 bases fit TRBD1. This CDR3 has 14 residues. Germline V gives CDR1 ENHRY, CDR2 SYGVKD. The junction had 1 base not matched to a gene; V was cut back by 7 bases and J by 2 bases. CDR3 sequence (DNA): TGTGCCATCAAGGACAGGGCTGGGGCCAACGTCCTGACTTTC. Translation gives CAIKDRAGANVLTF.

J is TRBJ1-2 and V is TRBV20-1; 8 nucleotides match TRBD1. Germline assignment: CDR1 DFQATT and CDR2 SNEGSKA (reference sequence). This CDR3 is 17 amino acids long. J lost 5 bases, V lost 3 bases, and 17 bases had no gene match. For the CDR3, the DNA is TGCAGTGCTAGTACGTATCAGGGGGCGCAAGGGGCGTATGGCTACACCTTC. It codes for CSASTYQGAQGAYGYTF.

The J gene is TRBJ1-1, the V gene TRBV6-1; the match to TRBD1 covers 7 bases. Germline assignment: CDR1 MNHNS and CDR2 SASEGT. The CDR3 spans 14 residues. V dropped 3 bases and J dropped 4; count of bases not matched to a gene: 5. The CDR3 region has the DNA TGTGCCAGCAGTGAGACAGGGATCGGCACTGAAGCTTTCTTT. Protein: CASSETGIGTEAFF.

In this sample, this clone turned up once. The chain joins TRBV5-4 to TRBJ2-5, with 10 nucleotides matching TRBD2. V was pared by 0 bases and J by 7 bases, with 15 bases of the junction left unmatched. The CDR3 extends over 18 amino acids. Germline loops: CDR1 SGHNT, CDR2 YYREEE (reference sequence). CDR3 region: CASSLGGSLAGPPRTQYF. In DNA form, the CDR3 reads TGTGCCAGCAGCTTGGGGGGATCACTAGCGGGACCCCCGAGGACCCAGTACTTC.

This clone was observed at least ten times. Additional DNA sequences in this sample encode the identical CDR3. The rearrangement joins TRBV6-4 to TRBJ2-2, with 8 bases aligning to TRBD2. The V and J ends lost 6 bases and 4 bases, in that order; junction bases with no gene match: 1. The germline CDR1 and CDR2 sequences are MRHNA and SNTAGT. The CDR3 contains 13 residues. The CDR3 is CASSSGSTGELFF. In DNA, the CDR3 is TGTGCCAGCAGCAGCGGGAGCACCGGGGAGCTGTTTTTT.

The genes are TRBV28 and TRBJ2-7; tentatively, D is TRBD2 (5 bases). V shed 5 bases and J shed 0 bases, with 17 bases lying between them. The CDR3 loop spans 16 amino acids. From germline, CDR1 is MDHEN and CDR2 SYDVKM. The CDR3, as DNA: TGTGCCAGCAGTCTAGAGGGCTCATCGAGCTCCTACGAGCAGTACTTC. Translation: CASSLEGSSSSYEQYF.

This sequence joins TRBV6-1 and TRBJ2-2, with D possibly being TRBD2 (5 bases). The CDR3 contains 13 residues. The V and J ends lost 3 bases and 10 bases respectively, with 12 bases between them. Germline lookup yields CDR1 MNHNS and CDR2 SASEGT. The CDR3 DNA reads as TGTGCCAGCAGTGATAGAGGGCCCAAGGAGCTGTTTTTT. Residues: CASSDRGPKELFF.

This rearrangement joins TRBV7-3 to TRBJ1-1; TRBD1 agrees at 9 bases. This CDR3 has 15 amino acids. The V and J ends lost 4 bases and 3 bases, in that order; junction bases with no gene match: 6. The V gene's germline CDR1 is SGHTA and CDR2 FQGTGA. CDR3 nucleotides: TGTGCCAGCAGCTCACAGGGGGCCGGGGACACTGAAGCTTTCTTT. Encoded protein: CASSSQGAGDTEAFF.

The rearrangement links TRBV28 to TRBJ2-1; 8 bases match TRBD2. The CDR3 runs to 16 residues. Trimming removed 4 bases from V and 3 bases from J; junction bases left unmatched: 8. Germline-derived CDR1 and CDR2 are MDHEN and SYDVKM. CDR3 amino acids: CASSSPVSGIYNEQFF. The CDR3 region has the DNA TGTGCCAGCAGTTCACCGGTTAGCGGGATCTACAATGAGCAGTTCTTC. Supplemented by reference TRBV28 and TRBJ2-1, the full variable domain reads DVKVTQSSRYLVKRTGEKVFLECVQDMDHENMFWYRQDPGLGLRLIYFSYDVKMKEKGDIPEGYSVSREKKERFSLILESASTNQTSMYLCASSSPVSGIYNEQFFGPGTRLTVL.

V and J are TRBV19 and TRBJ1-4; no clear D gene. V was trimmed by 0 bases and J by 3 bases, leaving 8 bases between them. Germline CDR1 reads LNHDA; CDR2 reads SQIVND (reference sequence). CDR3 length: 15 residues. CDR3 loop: CASSIEGAPNEKLFF. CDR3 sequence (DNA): TGTGCCAGTAGTATAGAAGGAGCCCCTAATGAAAAACTGTTTTTT.

The CDR3 region is CASSDSDSHQGYGYTF. CDR3 in DNA: TGTGCCAGCAGTGATTCGGACTCTCATCAAGGCTATGGCTACACCTTC. This chain uses TRBV6-4 with TRBJ1-2; D is undetermined. V gave up 3 bases and J gave up 4 bases, with 18 bases separating them. The CDR3 sequence is 16 residues long. Germline CDR1 is MRHNA and CDR2 is SNTAGT.

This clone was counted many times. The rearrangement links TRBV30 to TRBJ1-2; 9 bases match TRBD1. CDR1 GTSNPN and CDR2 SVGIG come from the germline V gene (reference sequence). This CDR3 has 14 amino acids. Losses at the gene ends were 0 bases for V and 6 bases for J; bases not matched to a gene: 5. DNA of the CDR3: TGTGCCTGGAGTGTAAACAGGGGGCTCAATGGCTACACCTTC. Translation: CAWSVNRGLNGYTF. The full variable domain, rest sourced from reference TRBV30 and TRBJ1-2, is SQTIHQWPATLVQPVGSPLSLECTVEGTSNPNLYWYRQAAGRGLQLLFYSVGIGQISSEVPQNLSASRPQDRQFILSSKKLLLSDSGFYLCAWSVNRGLNGYTFGSGTRLTVV.

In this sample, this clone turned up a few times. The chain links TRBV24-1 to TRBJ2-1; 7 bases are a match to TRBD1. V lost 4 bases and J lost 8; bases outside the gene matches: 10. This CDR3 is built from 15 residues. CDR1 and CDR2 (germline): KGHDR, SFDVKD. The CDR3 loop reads CATSDPGQRSDEQFF. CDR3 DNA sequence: TGTGCCACCAGTGACCCGGGACAGAGGAGTGATGAGCAGTTCTTC.

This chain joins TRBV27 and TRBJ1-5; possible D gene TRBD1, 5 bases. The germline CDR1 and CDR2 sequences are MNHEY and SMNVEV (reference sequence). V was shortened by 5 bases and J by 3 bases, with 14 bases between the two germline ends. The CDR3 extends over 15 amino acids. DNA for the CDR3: TGTGCCAGCAGTCCCCACCGGGACTTCAATCAGCCCCAGCATTTT. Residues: CASSPHRDFNQPQHF.